This passage covers 17 T cell receptor beta chains from one sample sequenced in a study of CD8+ T cells in alopecia areata. cDNA serving as the sequencing template came from extracted, reverse transcribed RNA. Method: immunoSEQ multiplex PCR; TCRdb's copy keeps in-frame clones and lacks some. The repertoire consists of about 120,000 clones, none detected only once. The sequenced sample consisted of lesional skin. The origin of the receptors is a C3H/HeJ mouse with alopecia areata. The strain's MHC haplotype is H2-k.

There are a few counts of this clone. The gene names given are mouse names. The read halts 4 residues ahead of the CDR3 end, with the missing end drawn from the germline J gene. The V and J genes are TRBV1 and TRBJ2-3, with TRBD1 identical over 9 bases. The V gene's germline CDR1 is NSQYPW and CDR2 LRSPGD (reference sequence). CDR3 size: 13 residues. The DNA read from the CDR3 is TGCACCTGCAGTTGGACAGGGGAAGAA. This codes for CTCSWTGEE. The entire CDR3 protein reads CTCSWTGEETLYF.

About this clone: Germline and genes here are mouse. The sequenced fragment ends 4 residues before the CDR3 boundary, so the rest is inferred from the germline J gene. The chain joins TRBV13-3 to TRBJ2-1; 8 nucleotides agree with TRBD2. CDR1 is NNHDY and CDR2 is SYVADS in the germline V gene. This CDR3 is built from 14 residues. V was pared by 2 bases and J by 5 bases, with 3 bases of the junction left unmatched. The CDR3 bases that were read are TGTGCCAGCAGTGAACCGGGGGGGCATGCT. Amino acids: CASSEPGGHA. The CDR3, in full, reads CASSEPGGHAEQFF.

This clone was counted many times. Gene names and germline refer to mouse. The missing CDR3 end, 4 residues past where the read stops, is filled in from the germline J gene. The chain links TRBV13-3 to TRBJ2-1; 11 bases are shared with TRBD2. The V gene end was trimmed by 6 bases and the J gene end by 5 bases; junction bases not matched to a gene: 7. The CDR3 runs to 15 residues. From germline, CDR1 is NNHDY and CDR2 SYVADS. The sequenced CDR3 bases are TGTGCCAGCACAGGGACTGGGGGCTATGATGCT. This sequence encodes CASTGTGGYDA. The CDR3 in full is CASTGTGGYDAEQFF.

This clone has only a few counts. The DNA translation disagrees with the TCRdb protein at residue 9, so the protein in this description comes from the DNA. Mouse gene names apply. The CDR3 end falls 3 residues outside the read, so it is completed with the germline J gene. The gene calls are TRBV13-1 and TRBJ1-3; TRBD1 is a possible D gene (6 bases). Germline lookup yields CDR1 NSHNY and CDR2 SYGAGN. V was pared by 9 bases and J by 1 base, with 8 bases between. This CDR3 has 12 amino acids. The CDR3 bases that were read are TGTGCCACGGACAGATCTGGAAATACG. This gives the protein CATDRSGNT. The full CDR3 is CATDRSGNTLYF.

A word on this clone: The gene symbols are mouse symbols. Sequencing ends 4 residues short of the CDR3 end; the germline J gene provides the rest. This chain uses TRBV13-1 with TRBJ2-2; TRBD2 is a possible D gene (6 bases). The CDR3 is made up of 15 amino acids. V gave up 2 bases and J gave up 4 bases, with 12 bases separating them. The germline CDR1 and CDR2 sequences are NSHNY and SYGAGN. Partial CDR3 DNA: TGTGCCAGCAGTGACTTGGGGGTCGGCACCGGG. Residues: CASSDLGVGTG. The whole CDR3 region reads CASSDLGVGTGQLYF.

To note about this clone: Gene names refer to mouse genes. The read stops 4 residues short of the end of the CDR3; the missing end is completed from the germline J gene. The chain has TRBV13-3 and TRBJ2-4; no clear D. This CDR3 spans 12 amino acids. Germline V gene sequence: CDR1 NNHDY, CDR2 SYVADS. Trimming left V 8 bases short and J 0 bases short, with 7 bases between. CDR3: CARTFSQNTLYF. The covered CDR3 bases are TGTGCCAGGACTTTTAGTCAAAAC.

Comment on this clone: The gene symbols are mouse symbols. The read falls 4 residues short of the CDR3 end, and the missing part is taken from the germline J gene. The rearrangement links TRBV14 to TRBJ2-1, with D maybe TRBD1 (6 bases). Germline V gene lookup returns CDR1 SGHDT and CDR2 FRDEAV. The CDR3 runs to 14 residues. V was pared by 2 bases and J by 4 bases, with 10 bases between. The CDR3 spells CASSLRDKYAEQFF. CDR3 DNA (partial): TGTGCCAGCAGTTTAAGGGACAAATATGCT.

This clone was counted a few times. The genes and germline here are from mouse. The read gets to within 4 residues of the CDR3 end, and the germline J gene fills in the rest. The chain combines TRBV13-3 with TRBJ1-4; TRBD1 aligns across 7 bases. The V gene end was trimmed by 4 bases and the J gene end by 2 bases; junction bases not matched to a gene: 5. The CDR3 totals 15 residues. From germline, CDR1 is NNHDY and CDR2 SYVADS. The DNA read from the CDR3 is TGTGCCAGCAGTAGGGGGCGAGGATCCAACGAA. Encoded protein: CASSRGRGSNE. The full CDR3 protein reads CASSRGRGSNERLFF.

This clone has a handful of counts. Here the gene names and germline are mouse. The read ends 4 residues early relative to the CDR3; the germline J gene fills the gap. The chain is built from TRBV13-1 and TRBJ2-1; 13 nucleotides line up with TRBD2. Germline loops: CDR1 NSHNY, CDR2 SYGAGN. The CDR3 is made up of 15 amino acids. Unmatched junction bases numbered 2, after V lost 5 bases and J lost 3 bases. CDR3 loop: CASRGLGGFYAEQFF. The covered CDR3 bases are TGTGCCAGCAGGGGACTGGGGGGGTTCTATGCT.

With respect to this clone: Germline and genes here are mouse. The observed sequence ends 4 residues before the CDR3 terminus, with the missing tail filled in from the germline J gene. The chain couples TRBV19 to TRBJ2-7; 11 nucleotides align to TRBD2. This CDR3 comprises 15 residues. Germline V CDR1 and CDR2: FNHDT, SITEND (reference sequence). CDR3 DNA, as far as it was read: TGTGCCAGCAGCCCTCGGACTGGGGGGATGCAT. This translates into CASSPRTGGMH. The whole CDR3 reads CASSPRTGGMHEQYF.

This clone has just a few counts. The genes are named according to mouse. CDR3 in amino acids: CASSITGLGGDEQYF. Partial CDR3 DNA: TGTGCCAGCAGTATAACCGGACTGGGGGGCGAT. The rearrangement joins TRBV19 to TRBJ2-7, with 11 bases aligning to TRBD2. The read ends 4 residues before the CDR3 terminus; that terminus is restored from the germline J gene. Germline V gives CDR1 FNHDT, CDR2 SITEND (reference sequence). The length of the CDR3 is 15 residues.

This clone was counted a few times. Mouse gene names and germline throughout. The read ends 4 residues before the CDR3 terminus; that terminus is restored from the germline J gene. The rearrangement uses TRBV1 and TRBJ2-5, with unresolved D. This CDR3 is 15 amino acids long. Trimming took 6 bases from V and 1 from J, leaving 14 bases between them. Per the germline V gene, CDR1 is NSQYPW and CDR2 is LRSPGD (reference sequence). CDR3 loop: CTCSPFPPHQDTQYF. The DNA read from the CDR3 is TGCACCTGCAGCCCCTTCCCTCCCCACCAAGAC.

This clone has a handful of counts. Gene names and germline match the mouse. From the germline J gene comes the end of the CDR3, since the read stops 4 residues before it. The chain couples TRBV31 to TRBJ2-7, with TRBD1 as a possible D gene (6 bases). The CDR3 runs to 13 residues. Per germline, CDR1 GKSSPN and CDR2 SITVG. Trimming left V 0 bases short and J 3 bases short, with 9 bases between. The CDR3 bases that were read are TGTGCCTGGAGTCTAGGGGACATCTAT. Amino acid sequence: CAWSLGDIY. The CDR3 in its entirety is CAWSLGDIYEQYF.

As concerns this clone: Gene names denote mouse genes. The missing CDR3 end, 4 residues past where the read stops, is filled in from the germline J gene. J is TRBJ2-2 and V is TRBV13-3; the match to TRBD1 covers 7 bases. The CDR3 extends over 16 amino acids. Germline V gene sequence: CDR1 NNHDY, CDR2 SYVADS. V gave up 2 bases and J gave up 1 base; unmatched junction bases: 5. Partial CDR3 DNA: TGTGCCAGCAGTGACCCCGGGACAGAAAACACCGGG. It yields the protein CASSDPGTENTG. The complete CDR3 sequence is CASSDPGTENTGQLYF. Full variable domain (outside the CDR3, taken from reference TRBV13-3 and TRBJ2-2): EAAVTQSPRSKVAVTGGKVTLSCHQTNNHDYMYWYRQDTGHGLRLIHYSYVADSTEKGDIPDGYKASRPSQENFSLILELASLSQTAVYFCASSDPGTENTGQLYFGEGSKLTVL.

The sample holds a few counts of this clone. The gene names here belong to mouse. The CDR3 end falls 4 residues outside the read, so it is completed with the germline J gene. The chain has TRBV1 and TRBJ2-4; 7 bases are a match to TRBD2. The CDR3 length is 12 residues. Germline V CDR1 and CDR2: NSQYPW, LRSPGD (reference sequence). This CDR3 reads CTCRGGENTLYF. CDR3 DNA, as far as it was read: TGCACCTGCAGGGGGGGGGAAAAC.

Concerning this clone: The gene names given are mouse names. The read is 4 residues too short to cover the CDR3 end, so that end is filled in from the germline J gene. The gene calls are TRBV19 and TRBJ2-3; D possibly corresponds to TRBD1 (6 bases). The V gene's germline CDR1 is FNHDT and CDR2 SITEND (reference sequence). The germline V and J ends were trimmed by 4 bases and 1 base, with 10 bases remaining between them. This CDR3 contains 14 residues. Incomplete CDR3 DNA: TGTGCCAGCAGTCAGGGGATCGGTGCAGAA. The encoded protein is CASSQGIGAE. The entire CDR3 sequence reads CASSQGIGAETLYF. Supplemented by reference TRBV19 and TRBJ2-3, the full variable domain reads GGIITQTPKFLIGQEGQKLTLKCQQNFNHDTMYWYRQDSGKGLRLIYYSITENDLQKGDLSEGYDASREKKSSFSLTVTSAQKNEMAVFLCASSQGIGAETLYFGSGTRLTVL.

This clone was observed a few times. All gene names here are mouse names. The read ends 4 residues early relative to the CDR3; the germline J gene fills the gap. V usage is TRBV29 and J usage is TRBJ1-4; 7 nucleotides align to TRBD1. V was pared by 6 bases and J by 2 bases, with 6 bases of the junction left unmatched. The germline CDR1 and CDR2 sequences are MSHET and SYDVDS. The length of the CDR3 is 15 residues. The sequenced part of the CDR3 DNA is TGTGCTAGCAGCCCGACAGGGAGGTCCAACGAA. The encoded protein is CASSPTGRSNE. The full CDR3 is CASSPTGRSNERLFF.